This T cell receptor beta chain was sequenced during a study of T-cell memory formation after mild COVID-19. The overall study: The study found TCR clusters largely donor specific. Findings and limits, study-wide: Prior to infection, memory already included some responding clones, suggesting cross-reactive memory joined. Mainly CM and EM harbored the contracting CD4+ clones; mainly EMRA harbored the CD8+ ones. While clones contracting from day 15 to 85 were balanced between CD4 and CD8, later expanders leaned CD4+.

V was cut by 4 bases and J by 7 bases, with 23 bases left in between. Germline CDR1 SEHNR, CDR2 FQNEAQ (reference sequence). The CDR3 has 16 residues. Turning to this clonotype: No antigen is known for it.

TCRdb ran MiXCR on the 5' RACE reads and lists one entry per CDR3 protein. There are approximately 150,000 distinct CDR3 sequences in the sample; about a fifth occur only once, and about 2% lies in the top ten. Sequenced input: PBMCs or a T cell subset sorted from them (not recorded which). This chain uses TRBV7-9 with TRBJ2-7; TRBD2 might be the D (6 bases). The clonotype comes from an adult woman who had mild COVID-19 (a few samples of this study predate the infection). Cell type and time point are not known. CDR3 DNA sequence: TGTGCCAGCAGCTGGACCGGGACTTCCACGTCAGAGGAGCAGTACTTC. Translated: CASSWTGTSTSEEQYF.